This entry lists 3 T cell receptor beta chains sequenced from one sample in a study of OX40 agonist ivuxolimab in advanced cancers. TCRdb's table, derived via immunoSEQ multiplex PCR, lists solely in-frame clones and lacks some. Altogether about 79,000 clones are present, 92% being singletons, with the ten largest covering approximately 0.56%. The material sequenced was CD4+ or CD8+ T cells sorted from blood, taken in a trial of the OX40 agonist ivuxolimab. The receptors stem from an adult with an advanced solid tumor such as melanoma, head and neck, liver or kidney cancer.

The chain links TRBV5-1 to TRBJ1-4, with D possibly TRBD1 on 6 matching bases. Trimming left V 0 bases short and J 6 bases short, with 12 bases between. Germline CDR1 is SGHRS and CDR2 is YFSETQ. The CDR3 loop spans 15 amino acids. CDR3 in DNA: TGCGCCAGCAGCTTGGGGGGCAGGGGTGATGAAAAACTGTTTTTT. Its protein product is CASSLGGRGDEKLFF.

The V gene is TRBV7-2, the J gene TRBJ2-7; a possible D gene is TRBD2 (5 bases). In germline, CDR1 is SGHTA, CDR2 FQGNSA. CDR3 length equals 11 residues. Trimming left V 6 bases short and J 4 bases short, with 7 bases between. CDR3: CASRGEYEQYF. Written as DNA, the CDR3 is TGTGCCAGCAGGGGAGAATACGAGCAGTACTTC.

The chain is built from TRBV5-1 and TRBJ1-4; D unresolved. Germline V gives CDR1 SGHRS, CDR2 YFSETQ. V was cut by 3 bases and J by 3 bases, with 12 bases left in between. This CDR3 spans 15 amino acids. This CDR3 is CASSSDARANEKLFF. Here the CDR3 DNA reads TGCGCCAGCAGCTCGGACGCAAGGGCTAATGAAAAACTGTTTTTT.